Following are 17 T cell receptor beta chains from one sample sequenced in a study of T-cell memory formation after mild COVID-19. TCRdb used MiXCR to reprocess the 5' RACE reads, holding one entry per CDR3 protein. The sample consists of approximately 350,000 distinct CDR3 sequences, 14% of them appearing once. Sequenced sample: PBMCs or a T cell subset sorted from them (not recorded which). The source is a man between 18 and 35 years old who had mild COVID-19 (a few samples of this study predate the infection). Cell type and time point are not known.

The chain uses TRBV5-1 and TRBJ2-3, with 9 bases lining up with TRBD2. The length of the CDR3 is 15 residues. The junction had 7 bases not matched to a gene; V was cut back by 4 bases and J by 4 bases. CDR1 is SGHRS, CDR2 YFSETQ, per germline. The CDR3 coding sequence is TGCGCCAGCAGCCTACTTGGCGGGGGGGCAGATACGCAGTATTTT. This codes for CASSLLGGGADTQYF.

The rearrangement uses TRBV5-6 and TRBJ2-5, with 7 nucleotides matching TRBD2. In germline, CDR1 is SGHDT, CDR2 YYEEEE. This CDR3 has 13 residues. The V segment lost 2 bases and the J segment 5 bases; nucleotides outside the gene matches: 3. The CDR3 region is CASSLWEGETQYF. The CDR3 nucleotides are TGTGCCAGCAGCTTATGGGAGGGGGAGACCCAGTACTTC.

This sequence joins TRBV25-1 and TRBJ1-2; D is possibly TRBD1 (5 bases). V was trimmed by 5 bases and J by 5 bases, leaving 9 bases between them. Germline loops: CDR1 MGHDK, CDR2 SYGVNS. This CDR3 contains 12 residues. Here the CDR3 reads CASSSQEYGYTF. CDR3 coding DNA: TGTGCCAGCAGTTCACAGGAATATGGCTACACCTTC.

This clonotype showed up just a few times. The V call is TRBV28, the J call TRBJ1-5; D is perhaps TRBD1 (6 bases). Trimming took off 3 bases at V and 6 bases at J, with 15 bases between the two ends. CDR1 and CDR2 from the germline V gene are MDHEN and SYDVKM. This CDR3 region has 15 residues. The DNA of the CDR3 is TGTGCCAGCAGTTTGTCAGGGGCTGCGGGTCAGCCCCAGCATTTT. Translation: CASSLSGAAGQPQHF.

This clonotype was detected a few times. The chain couples TRBV11-2 to TRBJ2-3; no reliable D call. CDR3 length: 15 amino acids. The V gene lost 5 bases and the J gene lost 0 bases, with 12 bases spanning the gap. Germline CDR1 reads SGHAT; CDR2 reads FQNNGV. The CDR3 DNA sequence: TGTGCCAGCAGCCCGACACCTCTAAGCACAGATACGCAGTATTTT. Its translation is CASSPTPLSTDTQYF.

This clonotype was recorded at least ten times. This chain uses TRBV5-1 with TRBJ1-2; D remains unclear. The length of the CDR3 is 13 residues. The V gene's germline CDR1 is SGHRS and CDR2 YFSETQ. V was trimmed by 0 bases and J by 5 bases, leaving 8 bases between them. The CDR3 sequence is CASSLDGGYGYTF. The CDR3 DNA is TGCGCCAGCAGCTTGGATGGAGGGTATGGCTACACCTTC.

The sample holds a few counts of this clonotype. CDR3 DNA sequence: TGTGCCAGCAGTGACTCGATGGGAGGGGAACGGCCCGGCTACACCTTC. Protein sequence: CASSDSMGGERPGYTF. The rearrangement links TRBV6-4 to TRBJ1-2; D perhaps matches TRBD1 (5 bases). Trimming removed 0 bases at V and 8 bases at J, with 19 bases between. Looked up from germline, CDR1 is MRHNA and CDR2 is SNTAGT. The CDR3 is made up of 16 amino acids.

The rearrangement links TRBV6-2 or TRBV6-3 to TRBJ2-3; TRBD2 agrees at 11 bases. J lost 6 bases, V lost 4 bases, and 6 bases had no gene match. Germline V gene data show CDR1 as MNHEY and CDR2 as SVGEGT. The CDR3 spans 15 residues. For the CDR3, the DNA is TGTGCCAGCAGTTTTAGCGGGGGGGCCGCGGATACGCAGTATTTT. It specifies CASSFSGGAADTQYF.

The chain couples TRBV10-3 to TRBJ2-5; 10 nucleotides align to TRBD2. Trimming cost V 4 bases and J 1 base; bases outside gene matches: 0. Germline loops: CDR1 ENHRY, CDR2 SYGVKD. This CDR3 has 14 amino acids. Written as DNA, the CDR3 is TGTGCCATCAGTGGGACTAGCGGCCAAGAGACCCAGTACTTC. Translation: CAISGTSGQETQYF.

The rearrangement joins TRBV12-3 or TRBV12-4 to TRBJ2-1; 8 positions match TRBD2. The CDR3 totals 15 residues. The trim removed 8 bases at V and 7 bases at J, leaving 13 bases unmatched. CDR3 sequence (DNA): TGTGCCAGCGGCCATAATGTGGGGACTAGGAATGAGCAGTTCTTC. This encodes CASGHNVGTRNEQFF.

The chain employs TRBV12-3 or TRBV12-4 and TRBJ2-7; tentatively, D is TRBD1 (6 bases). V dropped 6 bases and J dropped 6 bases, with 15 bases sitting between them. This CDR3 is 13 amino acids long. CDR3 sequence (DNA): TGTGCCAGCAGCCCACAGGGTTTCCGCGAGCAGTACGTC. It translates to CASSPQGFREQYV.

The chain couples TRBV6-6 to TRBJ1-6, with 7 positions matching TRBD1. Looked up from germline, CDR1 is MNHNY and CDR2 is SVGAGI (reference sequence). CDR3 length: 15 amino acids. With 6 bases clipped from V and 5 bases from J, the junction kept 7 bases outside the gene matches. CDR3 amino acids: CASRPPTGDNSPLHF. CDR3 DNA sequence: TGTGCCAGCAGACCGCCTACAGGGGATAATTCACCCCTCCACTTT.

V is TRBV10-3 and J is TRBJ1-3; D is ambiguous. Between the trimmed V and J ends, which lost 6 bases and 2 bases, there was a span of 8 bases. The CDR3 is 13 amino acids. Germline CDR1 reads ENHRY; CDR2 reads SYGVKD. CDR3 nucleotides: TGTGCCATCAGGGACTCGACTGGAAACACCATATATTTT. Its translation: CAIRDSTGNTIYF.

This clonotype was seen more than once but under ten times. V and J are TRBV9 and TRBJ2-5, with TRBD2 matching 9 bases. Germline V gene lookup returns CDR1 SGDLS and CDR2 YYNGEE. The CDR3 has 16 amino acids. Germline trimming cut 0 bases from V and 4 bases from J; bases unmatched to any gene: 7. The CDR3 DNA sequence: TGTGCCAGCAGCGTAGAGGGCGGGGGGGCCGGAGAGACCCAGTACTTC. Its protein is CASSVEGGGAGETQYF.

This clonotype has only a few counts. The chain has TRBV7-2 and TRBJ2-1; D is unresolved. Germline-derived CDR1 and CDR2 are SGHTA and FQGNSA. The CDR3 length is 14 residues. Trimming cost V 3 bases and J 8 bases, with 14 bases left between them. CDR3 region: CASSFGAAPDEQFF. CDR3 DNA sequence: TGTGCCAGCAGCTTCGGAGCAGCGCCCGATGAGCAGTTCTTC. The entire variable domain, with the rest obtained from reference TRBV7-2 and TRBJ2-1, is as follows: GAGVSQSPSNKVTEKGKDVELRCDPISGHTALYWYRQSLGQGLEFLIYFQGNSAPDKSGLPSDRFSAERTGGSVSTLTIQRTQQEDSAVYLCASSFGAAPDEQFFGPGTRLTVL.

This chain links TRBV15 with TRBJ1-5; D unresolved. Germline loops: CDR1 LNHNV, CDR2 YYDKDF (reference sequence). V lost 1 base, J lost 6 bases, and 16 bases lay in between. The length of the CDR3 is 16 residues. CDR3 residues: CATSRGYIFEGQPQHF. DNA of the CDR3: TGTGCCACCAGCAGAGGGTATATCTTCGAGGGTCAGCCCCAGCATTTT.

V usage is TRBV29-1 and J usage is TRBJ1-1; a possible D gene is TRBD1 (5 bases). The CDR3 has 15 amino acids. V was trimmed by 4 bases and J by 4 bases, leaving 19 bases between them. Germline V gene sequence: CDR1 SQVTM, CDR2 ANQGSEA. This chain's CDR3 is CSVATLSGSGTEAFF. CDR3 sequence (DNA): TGCAGCGTTGCAACCTTGTCAGGGTCGGGCACTGAAGCTTTCTTT.